Presented here are 17 T cell receptor beta chains from one specimen sequenced in a study of cytomegalovirus exposure and HLA in healthy donors (dated by TCRdb to about 2017). Library preparation used the immunoSEQ multiplex PCR assay. The multiplex PCR relied on a mix of 60 forward primers for TCR Vbeta segments and 13 reverse primers for TCR Jbeta segments. Entries here come from immuneACCESS through TCRdb and include only in-frame sequences with V and J called. Some clones fail to appear in such tables; in the studies checked, an unresolved V gene covers under half of the shortfall, and the cause of the remainder is unknown. The sample contains about 100,000 clones, 65% to 90% of them found a single time. The ten largest clones capture around 4.2% of the sample. The sample comprised PBMCs. All receptors derive from a woman aged 70-85 years in good health and CMV-seropositive.

J is TRBJ2-7 and V is TRBV28, with 7 positions matching TRBD1. This CDR3 is built from 14 residues. V lost 6 bases to trimming and J lost 2 bases; unmatched junction nucleotides: 7. Per the germline V gene, CDR1 is MDHEN and CDR2 is SYDVKM. CDR3 coding DNA: TGTGCCAGCAGGAAACAGGGGCCCCCCTACGAGCAGTACTTC. It specifies CASRKQGPPYEQYF.

This clone has just one count. At one end the junction does not follow the germline gene, possibly because of a read error. The genes are TRBV7-7 and TRBJ2-5; no firm D call. Germline V CDR1 and CDR2: SSHAT, FNYEAQ (reference sequence). This CDR3 is 13 amino acids long. Here the CDR3 reads CASSLERQETQYF. The CDR3 coding sequence is TGTGCTAGCAGCCTCGAGCGCCAAGAGACCCAGTACTTC.

The chain recombines TRBV11-2 with TRBJ2-7; 10 nucleotides match TRBD2. The V and J ends lost 6 bases and 4 bases, in that order; junction bases with no gene match: 9. Per the germline V gene, CDR1 is SGHAT and CDR2 is FQNNGV. This CDR3 contains 15 residues. The CDR3 coding sequence is TGTGCCAGCAGTCTTACTAGCGGGGTTCCTTACGAGCAGTACTTC. Translation gives CASSLTSGVPYEQYF.

The CDR3 DNA reads TGTGCCAGTAGTATAGATACCCGAGGCGGGGAGCTGTTTTTT. This translates into CASSIDTRGGELFF. The rearrangement uses TRBV19 and TRBJ2-2, with D hard to call. The CDR3 has 14 residues. Germline V gene data show CDR1 as LNHDA and CDR2 as SQIVND (reference sequence). The V end lost 0 bases, the J end lost 7 bases, and 9 bases lay between the germline ends.

This chain joins TRBV28 and TRBJ1-2; D gene uncertain. CDR1 and CDR2 (germline): MDHEN, SYDVKM. This CDR3 is 11 amino acids long. The ends were cut back, 9 bases at V and 4 bases at J, with 9 bases in the middle. As DNA, the CDR3 is TGTGCCAGTAGTGACACCTATGGCTACACCTTC. Its protein is CASSDTYGYTF.

The chain carries TRBV2 and TRBJ1-5; 8 nucleotides agree with TRBD1. The CDR3 covers 14 residues. Looked up from germline, CDR1 is SNHLY and CDR2 is FYNNEI. Trimming cost V 5 bases and J 5 bases; bases outside gene matches: 5. CDR3 residues: CASSKDRDDQPQHF. CDR3 in DNA: TGTGCCAGCAGTAAGGACAGGGATGATCAGCCCCAGCATTTT.

This rearrangement joins TRBV5-4 to TRBJ2-7, with 7 bases identical to TRBD2. V lost 4 bases, J lost 9 bases, and 13 bases stayed unmatched. Per germline, CDR1 SGHNT and CDR2 YYREEE (reference sequence). The CDR3 length is 14 residues. CDR3 in DNA: TGTGCCAGCAGCCCCCCCGGGCGGGAGCACAGGCAGTACTTC. Translation: CASSPPGREHRQYF.

Turning to this clone: This specimen includes other DNA sequences encoding the same CDR3. The rearrangement joins TRBV12-5 to TRBJ2-1; D remains ambiguous. The CDR3 runs 15 residues. Deletions cut 1 base from V and 7 bases from J, with 14 bases between. Per germline, CDR1 LGHNT and CDR2 FRNRAP. The CDR3 coding sequence is TGTGCTAGTGGTTTGGGAAGCCTCACCGGGAATGAGCAGTTCTTC. Amino acid sequence: CASGLGSLTGNEQFF.

The chain carries TRBV4-1 and TRBJ1-5; possibly TRBD1 for D (6 bases). With 3 bases removed from V and 0 bases from J, the gap between germline ends came to 12 bases. Germline V gene data show CDR1 as MGHRA and CDR2 as YSYEKL. CDR3 length: 16 residues. This CDR3 is CASSQEDSYSNQPQHF. CDR3 DNA: TGCGCCAGCAGCCAGGAGGACAGTTATAGCAATCAGCCCCAGCATTTT.

The rearrangement links TRBV7-9 to TRBJ1-4; D uncertain. CDR3 length: 15 amino acids. Trimming took 5 bases from V and 0 from J, leaving 10 bases between them. Germline V lookup: CDR1 SEHNR, CDR2 FQNEAQ (reference sequence). CDR3 in amino acids: CASSPRAATNEKLFF. The CDR3 DNA reads TGTGCCAGCAGCCCCCGAGCTGCAACTAATGAAAAACTGTTTTTT.

This clone was detected a few times. The chain couples TRBV7-2 to TRBJ2-2, with TRBD2 matching over 7 bases. Germline V CDR1 and CDR2: SGHTA, FQGNSA. The length of the CDR3 is 17 residues. V trimming: 3 bases; J trimming: 5 bases; junction bases outside the gene matches: 12. CDR3 sequence reads: CASSFGLGGSGTGELFF. CDR3 DNA: TGTGCCAGCAGCTTCGGACTAGGCGGGAGCGGAACCGGGGAGCTGTTTTTT.

The chain links TRBV6-1 to TRBJ1-2; 7 bases are a match to TRBD1. J gave up 8 bases and V 6 bases, and 6 bases lay outside the gene matches. Germline values: CDR1 MNHNS, CDR2 SASEGT. This CDR3 has 12 residues. This CDR3 reads CASRTGLRGYTF. DNA for the CDR3: TGTGCCAGCAGGACAGGGTTAAGAGGCTACACCTTC.

This clone was seen just once. This chain joins TRBV29-1 and TRBJ1-1; TRBD1 matches at 7 bases. The CDR3 contains 14 residues. V shed 4 bases and J 3 bases; nucleotides not matched to a gene: 8. Per germline, CDR1 SQVTM and CDR2 ANQGSEA. The CDR3: CSVAPTGLHTEAFF. The CDR3 DNA follows: TGCAGCGTTGCCCCGACAGGGTTGCACACTGAAGCTTTCTTT.

The chain has TRBV28 and TRBJ1-1; 7 positions match TRBD1. The CDR3 runs to 16 residues. Losses at the gene ends were 1 base for V and 3 bases for J; bases not matched to a gene: 8. Germline V gene sequence: CDR1 MDHEN, CDR2 SYDVKM. The CDR3 nucleotides read TGTGCCAGCAGTTTATTGTCGACAGGGCAGGACACTGAAGCTTTCTTT. The encoded protein is CASSLLSTGQDTEAFF.

CDR3 sequence: CSGGAGVGEQYF. CDR3 sequence (DNA): TGCAGCGGGGGAGCCGGAGTGGGCGAGCAGTACTTC. The chain recombines TRBV29-1 with TRBJ2-7; tentative D call: TRBD2 (5 bases). From germline, CDR1 is SQVTM and CDR2 ANQGSEA. V was shortened by 7 bases and J by 6 bases, with 16 bases between the two germline ends. This CDR3 has 12 residues.

This sequence joins TRBV6-1 and TRBJ2-3, with D tentatively TRBD2 (5 bases). The CDR3 totals 16 residues. Germline CDR1 is MNHNS and CDR2 is SASEGT. Deletions cut 2 bases from V and 2 bases from J, with 14 bases between. For the CDR3, the DNA is TGTGCCAGCAGTGAAACGTCCCGGCTAGCCACAGATACGCAGTATTTT. As protein: CASSETSRLATDTQYF.

The rearrangement joins TRBV5-6 to TRBJ2-3; TRBD2 might be the D (5 bases). Germline V gene lookup returns CDR1 SGHDT and CDR2 YYEEEE. Trimming shortened V by 4 bases and J by 5 bases, and 17 bases separated the two germline ends. The CDR3 has 15 residues. The CDR3 is CASSTGREYEDTQYF. The CDR3 nucleotides read TGTGCCAGCAGCACCGGACGGGAATACGAAGATACGCAGTATTTT.